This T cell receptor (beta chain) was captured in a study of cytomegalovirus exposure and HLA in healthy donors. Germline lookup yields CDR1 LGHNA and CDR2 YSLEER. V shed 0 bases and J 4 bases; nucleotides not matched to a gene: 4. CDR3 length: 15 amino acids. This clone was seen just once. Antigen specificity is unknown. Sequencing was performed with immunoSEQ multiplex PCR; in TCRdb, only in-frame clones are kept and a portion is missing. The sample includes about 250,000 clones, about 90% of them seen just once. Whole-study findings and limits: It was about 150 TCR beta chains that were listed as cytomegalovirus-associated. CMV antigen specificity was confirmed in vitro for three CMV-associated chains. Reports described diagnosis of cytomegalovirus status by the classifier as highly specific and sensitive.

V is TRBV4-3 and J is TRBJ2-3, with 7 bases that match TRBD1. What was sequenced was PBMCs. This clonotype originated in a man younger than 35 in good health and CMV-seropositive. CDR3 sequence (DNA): TGCGCCAGCAGCCAAGATCGAACAGGGGCAGATACGCAGTATTTT. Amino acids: CASSQDRTGADTQYF.